These 25 T cell receptor beta chains were sequenced from one sample in a study of T cells in Graves' hyperthyroidism and ophthalmopathy. Researchers amplified the TCR beta CDR3 regions from RNA transcripts. The study used the HTBI primer set for a first-round RT-PCR of the TCR CDR3. TCRdb called the multiplex PCR reads again in MiXCR, with one record for every CDR3 protein. The sample contains roughly 250,000 distinct CDR3 sequences, roughly 15% of which appear only once. The sequencing input was blood. These receptors were taken from a woman in her forties with Graves' hyperthyroidism that later progressed to Graves' ophthalmopathy.

In its sample, this clonotype was seen many times. The J gene is TRBJ2-1, the V gene TRBV12-3 or TRBV12-4, with D possibly TRBD1 on 6 matching bases. There are 14 residues in the CDR3. V shed 1 base and J shed 12 bases, with 16 bases lying between them. In DNA, the CDR3 is TGTGCCAGCAGTTTAGACCACCCCGGACAGTTGCAGTTCTTC. Protein: CASSLDHPGQLQFF.

The sample holds many counts of this clonotype. This chain links TRBV10-3 with TRBJ2-5; the match to TRBD1 covers 8 bases. The germline CDR1 and CDR2 sequences are ENHRY and SYGVKD. The CDR3 is made up of 14 amino acids. With V trimmed by 3 bases and J by 4 bases, 4 bases remained unmatched. CDR3 in DNA: TGTGCCATCAGTGAAGGGACAGGAGGAGAGACCCAGTACTTC. This codes for CAISEGTGGETQYF.

The chain carries TRBV12-3 or TRBV12-4 and TRBJ2-7; TRBD1 matches 11 bases. CDR3 length: 17 amino acids. V shed 6 bases and J 2 bases; nucleotides not matched to a gene: 12. CDR3 bases: TGTGCCAGCAGCCTCAACCGGGACAGGGGGTTGACCTACGAGCAGTACTTC. Its translation: CASSLNRDRGLTYEQYF.

About this clonotype: This may be a read error, as it is one base from a much larger clone. The chain uses TRBV24-1 and TRBJ1-4, with a possible D match to TRBD1 (6 bases). The CDR3 totals 15 residues. Looked up from germline, CDR1 is KGHDR and CDR2 is SFDVKD. The CDR3 is CATGDLGHQDEKLFF. The CDR3 DNA sequence: TGTGCCACCGGTGACCTGGGACACCAAGATGAAAAACTGTTTTTT.

V is TRBV27 and J is TRBJ1-5; tentative D call: TRBD1 (5 bases). Germline V CDR1 and CDR2: MNHEY, SMNVEV (reference sequence). V lost 6 bases and J 6 bases, leaving 18 bases between the germline ends. The CDR3 is made up of 15 amino acids. The CDR3 sequence is CASSPFRGSGQPQHF. CDR3 DNA: TGTGCCAGCAGCCCCTTTAGGGGCAGCGGTCAGCCCCAGCATTTT.

This clonotype was picked up many times. This chain connects TRBV28 to TRBJ1-1; D not certain. Between the trimmed V and J ends, which lost 3 bases and 6 bases, there was a span of 5 bases. CDR3 length: 11 residues. Germline CDR1 MDHEN, CDR2 SYDVKM. The CDR3 DNA is TGTGCCAGCAGTTTCTCGGCTGAAGCTTTCTTT. Translated: CASSFSAEAFF.

The sample holds many counts of this clonotype. The chain recombines TRBV4-1 with TRBJ1-3, with 8 bases aligning to TRBD1. Trimming at V came to 5 bases and at J to 6 bases, leaving 21 bases not matched to a gene. The length of the CDR3 is 19 residues. Germline assignment: CDR1 MGHRA and CDR2 YSYEKL. The CDR3 here is CASSDGQGFISRIKNTIYF. Written as DNA, the CDR3 is TGCGCCAGCAGCGACGGACAGGGCTTTATTTCCCGAATCAAAAACACCATATATTTT.

In this sample, this clonotype turned up once. The junction does not match germline at one end; this may be a read error. This sequence joins TRBV20-1 and TRBJ2-7, with 8 bases aligning to TRBD2. The CDR3 consists of 15 residues. Per the germline V gene, CDR1 is DFQATT and CDR2 is SNEGSKA (reference sequence). For the CDR3, the DNA is TGCAGTGCTGACAGACCCACCGGACTAGCATACGGGCAGTACTTC. Amino acids: CSADRPTGLAYGQYF.

This clonotype was recorded at least ten times. Because it lacks the conserved phenylalanine or tryptophan at the end, this CDR3 is likely a read error. V is TRBV19 and J is TRBJ2-7; D might be TRBD1 (6 bases). Trimming removed 4 bases at V and 3 bases at J, with 13 bases between. CDR3 length: 14 amino acids. The germline CDR1 and CDR2 sequences are LNHDA and SQIVND (reference sequence). The CDR3 region is CASSTRGSYYEQYL. In DNA, the CDR3 is TGTGCCAGTAGTACCAGGGGTTCTTACTACGAGCAGTACCTC.

This clonotype was counted a few times. This chain connects TRBV29-1 to TRBJ2-7; TRBD1 agrees at 10 bases. V lost 4 bases, J lost 1 base, and 4 bases stayed unmatched. This CDR3 has 14 amino acids. CDR1 is SQVTM, CDR2 ANQGSEA, per germline. The CDR3 loop reads CSVGGTGESYEQYF. DNA for the CDR3: TGCAGCGTTGGAGGGACAGGGGAGTCCTACGAGCAGTACTTC.

This clonotype was seen more than once but under ten times. The rearrangement links TRBV7-2 to TRBJ2-3; D call uncertain. Trimming stripped 5 bases from V and 5 bases from J, with 20 bases between. Germline V gives CDR1 SGHTA, CDR2 FQGNSA. The CDR3 spans 16 residues. The CDR3 loop is CASSPFGLESGDTQYF. CDR3 DNA: TGTGCCAGCAGCCCCTTTGGCCTTGAGAGTGGAGATACGCAGTATTTT.

There are many counts of this clonotype. The chain links TRBV27 to TRBJ2-5, with 11 bases lining up with TRBD1. Germline CDR1 MNHEY, CDR2 SMNVEV (reference sequence). V gave up 5 bases and J gave up 4 bases; unmatched junction bases: 12. CDR3 length: 17 residues. CDR3 DNA: TGTGCCAGCAGTCCACTGACCCGGACAGGGGGCGTAGAGACCCAGTACTTC. As protein: CASSPLTRTGGVETQYF.

This clonotype has just one count. V gene TRBV2 combines with J gene TRBJ2-7, with 10 bases aligning to TRBD1. CDR3 length equals 15 residues. V lost 5 bases to trimming and J lost 3 bases; unmatched junction nucleotides: 7. From germline, CDR1 is SNHLY and CDR2 FYNNEI. The CDR3 region has the DNA TGTGCCAGCAGTTATCGGACAGGGGGTTTCTACGAGCAGTACTTC. Translated: CASSYRTGGFYEQYF.

This clonotype was detected many times. This chain connects TRBV3-1 to TRBJ2-1, with 15 bases matching TRBD2. Trimming took 0 bases from V and 6 from J; bases not matched to a gene: 3. The CDR3 runs 17 residues. Germline CDR1 LGHDT, CDR2 YNNKEL (reference sequence). The CDR3: CASSQDLGLAGGNEQFF. In DNA, the CDR3 is TGTGCCAGCAGCCAAGACCTGGGACTAGCGGGAGGCAATGAGCAGTTCTTC.

Only a few counts were recorded for this clonotype. The J gene is TRBJ2-7, the V gene TRBV27, with D perhaps matching TRBD1 (5 bases). V lost 4 bases and J 6 bases, leaving 22 bases between the germline ends. The CDR3 is made up of 16 amino acids. Germline CDR1 reads MNHEY; CDR2 reads SMNVEV (reference sequence). Here the CDR3 reads CASSSKGPGWGGEQYF. The CDR3 nucleotides are TGTGCCAGCAGTTCCAAAGGGCCAGGGTGGGGTGGCGAGCAGTACTTC.

This chain connects TRBV28 to TRBJ1-1; D ambiguous. The ends were cut back, 6 bases at V and 5 bases at J, with 13 bases in the middle. This CDR3 is 13 amino acids long. Germline-derived CDR1 and CDR2 are MDHEN and SYDVKM. Written as DNA, the CDR3 is TGTGCCAGCAGGCGGGCCCCGGAAACTGAAGCTTTCTTT. It encodes CASRRAPETEAFF.

This clonotype has a handful of counts. J is TRBJ2-1 and V is TRBV5-1, with TRBD2 matching over 9 bases. The germline V gene encodes CDR1 SGHRS and CDR2 YFSETQ. The trim removed 1 base at V and 7 bases at J, leaving 6 bases unmatched. The CDR3 runs to 15 residues. The CDR3 loop reads CASSLLAGVKNEQFF. DNA for the CDR3: TGCGCCAGCAGCTTGTTAGCGGGAGTAAAGAATGAGCAGTTCTTC.

The chain recombines TRBV5-1 with TRBJ1-5; tentatively, D is TRBD1 (6 bases). This CDR3 has 17 amino acids. Germline assignment: CDR1 SGHRS and CDR2 YFSETQ. V lost 4 bases and J lost 2, with 19 bases in between. CDR3 in amino acids: CASSLGVGGGGNQPQHF. The CDR3 coding sequence is TGCGCCAGCAGCCTGGGGGTTGGGGGCGGAGGCAATCAGCCCCAGCATTTT.

Many counts were recorded for this clonotype. The chain couples TRBV5-6 to TRBJ2-1; 10 bases line up with TRBD2. V was clipped by 5 bases and J by 6 bases; unmatched bases: 14. Looked up from germline, CDR1 is SGHDT and CDR2 is YYEEEE. The CDR3 has 17 amino acids. CDR3 in amino acids: CASSPGTSELVVNEQFF. The CDR3 DNA is TGTGCCAGCAGTCCCGGGACTAGCGAGCTCGTAGTCAATGAGCAGTTCTTC. The full variable domain, with the rest looked up from reference TRBV5-6 and TRBJ2-1, is DAGVTQSPTHLIKTRGQQVTLRCSPKSGHDTVSWYQQALGQGPQFIFQYYEEEERQRGNFPDRFSGHQFPNYSSELNVNALLLGDSALYLCASSPGTSELVVNEQFFGPGTRLTVL.

The gene calls are TRBV3-1 and TRBJ2-2; weak D call: TRBD1 (6 bases). Trimming left V 4 bases short and J 4 bases short, with 16 bases between. From germline, CDR1 is LGHDT and CDR2 YNNKEL (reference sequence). The CDR3 is made up of 16 amino acids. The CDR3 loop is CASSPYRQGSTGELFF. The CDR3 DNA follows: TGTGCCAGCAGCCCCTATCGGCAGGGGAGCACCGGGGAGCTGTTTTTT.

This clonotype was recorded many times. The chain uses TRBV4-1 and TRBJ2-7; D might be TRBD2 (6 bases). The CDR3 contains 13 residues. Germline V gene sequence: CDR1 MGHRA, CDR2 YSYEKL. Trimming pared 7 bases from V and 0 bases from J, leaving 10 bases between. Here the CDR3 DNA reads TGCGCCAGCAACGGCGGGAACTCCTACGAGCAGTACTTC. It yields the protein CASNGGNSYEQYF.

This clonotype was counted many times. This chain connects TRBV29-1 to TRBJ1-4; 7 positions match TRBD1. With V trimmed by 5 bases and J by 8 bases, 5 bases remained unmatched. Germline CDR1 and CDR2: SQVTM and ANQGSEA. The CDR3 is 12 amino acids. The DNA for the CDR3 is TGCAGCGTTCAGGGGGGGAGCGAAAAACTGTTTTTT. Its protein product is CSVQGGSEKLFF.

The chain joins TRBV7-3 to TRBJ2-7; TRBD2 might be the D (6 bases). V was shortened by 5 bases and J by 5 bases, with 13 bases between the two germline ends. CDR1 is SGHTA, CDR2 FQGTGA, per germline. This CDR3 is 13 amino acids long. The CDR3 spells CASSPGSWNEQYF. CDR3 in DNA: TGTGCCAGCAGCCCCGGGAGTTGGAACGAGCAGTACTTC. Full variable domain (remainder filled in from reference TRBV7-3 and TRBJ2-7): GAGVSQTPSNKVTEKGKYVELRCDPISGHTALYWYRQSLGQGPEFLIYFQGTGAADDSGLPNDRFFAVRPEGSVSTLKIQRTERGDSAVYLCASSPGSWNEQYFGPGTRLTVT.

Many counts were recorded for this clonotype. This sequence joins TRBV2 and TRBJ1-5, with TRBD1 as a possible D gene (5 bases). The CDR3 has 15 residues. Germline assignment: CDR1 SNHLY and CDR2 FYNNEI. The V end was cut by 7 bases, the J end by 5 bases, with 18 bases between. In DNA form, the CDR3 reads TGTGCCAGCACCCGGGACCCTGGGGCGTATCAGCCCCAGCATTTT. Its translation: CASTRDPGAYQPQHF.

Many counts were recorded for this clonotype. The CDR3 protein is CSASPLGQAYSGNTIYF. CDR3 DNA sequence: TGCAGTGCTAGTCCTTTGGGACAGGCTTACTCTGGAAACACCATATATTTT. V usage is TRBV20-1 and J usage is TRBJ1-3, with 8 bases aligning to TRBD1. The junction had 10 bases not matched to a gene; V was cut back by 3 bases and J by 0 bases. This CDR3 is 17 amino acids long. CDR1 and CDR2 (germline): DFQATT, SNEGSKA (reference sequence).